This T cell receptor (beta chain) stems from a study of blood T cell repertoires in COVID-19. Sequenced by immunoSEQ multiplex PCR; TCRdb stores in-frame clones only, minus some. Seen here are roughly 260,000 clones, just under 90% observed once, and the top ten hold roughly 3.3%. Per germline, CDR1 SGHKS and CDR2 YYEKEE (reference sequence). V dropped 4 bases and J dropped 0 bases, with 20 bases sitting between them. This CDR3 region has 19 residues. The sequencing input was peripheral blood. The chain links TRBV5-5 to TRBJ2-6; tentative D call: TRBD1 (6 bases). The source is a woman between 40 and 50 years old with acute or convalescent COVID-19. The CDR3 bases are TGTGCCAGCAGCCCATTACCTGGGGGCGGAAACTCTGGGGCCAACGTCCTGACTTTC. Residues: CASSPLPGGGNSGANVLTF.